This T cell receptor (beta chain) was captured by sequencing in a study of blood T cells in healthy people across ages. Each individual donor underwent a draw of ten milliliters of peripheral blood. Per sample, no less than 5.5 micrograms of total RNA were extracted. Worth noting for this clonotype: Its antigen remains unidentified.

A sample-barcoded 5' primer and a J-beta primer mix were used in a second PCR of roughly 6 to 11 cycles. In TCRdb, the 5' RACE reads were re-called with MiXCR into one record per CDR3 protein. The sample lists fewer than 950,000 distinct CDR3 sequences; about 55% were seen once. Germline CDR1 and CDR2: MNHEY and SVGEGT. This CDR3 region has 11 residues. V was trimmed by 7 bases and J by 2 bases, leaving 5 bases between them. Study results and caveats: Getting older went along with TCR beta diversity per million T cells dropping roughly linearly.

The receptor was derived from a man older than 75 in good health. The sample taken for sequencing was blood. The chain employs TRBV6-2 or TRBV6-3 and TRBJ1-1; D is ambiguous. DNA for the CDR3: TGTGCCAGCACCCATAACACTGAAGCTTTCTTT. It translates to CASTHNTEAFF.